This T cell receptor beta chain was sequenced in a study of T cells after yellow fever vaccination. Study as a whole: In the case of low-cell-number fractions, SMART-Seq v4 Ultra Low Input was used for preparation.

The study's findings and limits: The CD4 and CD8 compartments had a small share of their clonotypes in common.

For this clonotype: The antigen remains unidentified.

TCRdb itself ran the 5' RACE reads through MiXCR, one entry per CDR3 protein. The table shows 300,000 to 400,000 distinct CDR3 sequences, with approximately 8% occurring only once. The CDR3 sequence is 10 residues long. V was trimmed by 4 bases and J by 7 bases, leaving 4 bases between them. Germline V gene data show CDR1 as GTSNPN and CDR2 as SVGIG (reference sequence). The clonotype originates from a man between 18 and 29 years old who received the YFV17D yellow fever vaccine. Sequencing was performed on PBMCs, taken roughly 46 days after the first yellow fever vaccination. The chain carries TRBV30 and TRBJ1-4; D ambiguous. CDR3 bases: TGTGCCTGGACACCTGAAAAACTGTTTTTT. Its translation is CAWTPEKLFF.